These 7 T cell receptor beta chains came from one sample sequenced in a study of glioma-infiltrating T cells (dated by TCRdb to the mid-2010s). This sample was sequenced with an Illumina MiSeq. TCR alpha and beta CDR3 regions were amplified with the iRepertoire nested amplicon-rescue multiplex PCR (arm-PCR) platform from RNA. TCRdb trimmed public reads at Q25 via fastp, called clones via MiXCR and kept in-frame beta chains. Entries that share a CDR3 protein sequence are merged under the most common genes and DNA. The sample table holds roughly 130,000 distinct CDR3 sequences, of which about 25% were seen once. The ten largest make up about a quarter of the sample. Sequencing was performed on glioma tissue, nonneoplastic brain tissue, or PBMCs (not recorded which). Receptors originate from a human donor with low-grade glioma or glioblastoma, undergoing nonglioma brain surgery, or in good health (not recorded which).

The chain links TRBV11-2 to TRBJ2-7; D remains ambiguous. CDR3 length: 12 amino acids. The germline V and J ends were trimmed by 3 bases and 6 bases, with 9 bases remaining between them. Germline CDR1 is SGHAT and CDR2 is FQNNGV. Here the CDR3 reads CASSFIAAEQYV. The CDR3 bases are TGTGCCAGCAGCTTTATCGCCGCCGAGCAGTACGTC.

This clonotype was counted at least ten times. The V gene is TRBV27, the J gene TRBJ1-1; no clear D gene. In germline, CDR1 is MNHEY, CDR2 SMNVEV (reference sequence). The CDR3 is 13 residues long. V shed 2 bases and J shed 6 bases, with 10 bases lying between them. The CDR3, as DNA: TGTGCCAGCAGTTTACACGGCCGCTCTGAAGCTTTCTTT. Protein sequence: CASSLHGRSEAFF.

The V call is TRBV10-3, the J call TRBJ1-1, with unresolved D. Trimming took off 6 bases at V and 1 base at J, with 9 bases between the two ends. This CDR3 comprises 13 residues. CDR1 is ENHRY and CDR2 is SYGVKD in the germline V gene. The CDR3 is CAIRNLGNTEAFF. CDR3 coding DNA: TGTGCCATCAGGAATTTAGGGAACACTGAAGCTTTCTTT.

This clonotype was seen at least ten times. V usage is TRBV6-1 and J usage is TRBJ1-6; no definite D call. Trimming removed 6 bases from V and 5 bases from J, with 14 bases in between. The CDR3 sequence is 15 residues long. Germline-derived CDR1 and CDR2 are MNHNS and SASEGT. The CDR3 sequence is CASRTNSPNNSPLHF. CDR3 nucleotide sequence: TGTGCCAGCAGAACGAACTCCCCTAATAATTCACCCCTCCACTTT.

This clonotype was counted ten times or more. V gene TRBV20-1 combines with J gene TRBJ1-1; D uncertain. The CDR3 totals 12 residues. Deletions cut 2 bases from V and 4 bases from J, with 8 bases between. The germline V gene encodes CDR1 DFQATT and CDR2 SNEGSKA (reference sequence). CDR3 bases: TGCAGTGCTAGACTCCCACCCACTGAAGCTTTCTTT. Translation gives CSARLPPTEAFF.

This clonotype has only a few counts. CDR3 residues: CASSLTGFRDTQYF. CDR3 nucleotides: TGTGCCAGCAGCCTGACCGGGTTTAGAGATACGCAGTATTTT. V usage is TRBV7-2 and J usage is TRBJ2-3; D is unresolved. CDR1 and CDR2 (germline): SGHTA, FQGNSA. The CDR3 sequence is 14 residues long. The V end was cut by 5 bases, the J end by 5 bases, with 14 bases between.

The chain links TRBV19 to TRBJ2-3; D remains ambiguous. The V gene lost 5 bases and the J gene lost 4 bases, with 19 bases spanning the gap. Germline CDR1 is LNHDA and CDR2 is SQIVND (reference sequence). The CDR3 length is 16 residues. CDR3 region: CASSVGPLIRADTQYF. CDR3 coding DNA: TGTGCCAGTAGTGTCGGACCTCTAATAAGGGCAGATACGCAGTATTTT. The variable domain in full, completed from reference TRBV19 and TRBJ2-3, reads DGGITQSPKYLFRKEGQNVTLSCEQNLNHDAMYWYRQDPGQGLRLIYYSQIVNDFQKGDIAEGYSVSREKKESFPLTVTSAQKNPTAFYLCASSVGPLIRADTQYFGPGTRLTVL.